This TCR beta chain was captured by sequencing in a study of OX40 agonist ivuxolimab in advanced cancers. Study summary: Patients achieving partial responses numbered three: one hepatocellular carcinoma case and two cutaneous melanoma cases.

Findings of the study overall: Relative to CD4+, CD8+ T cells held more expanded clones on average. Some of the nonresponding patients also showed low levels of normalized T-cell clonal expansion.

Profiling relied on immunoSEQ multiplex PCR, and the TCRdb table lists in-frame clones only, not all of them. The profile shows 50,000 or so clones, approximately 88% of them singletons. The germline gives CDR1 KGHSH, CDR2 LQKENI. V dropped 4 bases and J dropped 5 bases, with 11 bases sitting between them. CDR3 length equals 13 residues. As to this clone: Its cognate antigen is unknown.

The sample in question was CD4+ or CD8+ T cells sorted from blood, obtained in a trial of the OX40 agonist ivuxolimab. J is TRBJ1-2 and V is TRBV18; TRBD1 is a possible D gene (5 bases). This sequence originates from an adult with an advanced solid tumor such as melanoma, head and neck, liver or kidney cancer. CDR3 protein: CASSQDRGYGYTF. DNA for the CDR3: TGTGCCAGCTCACAGGACCGGGGGTATGGCTACACCTTC.